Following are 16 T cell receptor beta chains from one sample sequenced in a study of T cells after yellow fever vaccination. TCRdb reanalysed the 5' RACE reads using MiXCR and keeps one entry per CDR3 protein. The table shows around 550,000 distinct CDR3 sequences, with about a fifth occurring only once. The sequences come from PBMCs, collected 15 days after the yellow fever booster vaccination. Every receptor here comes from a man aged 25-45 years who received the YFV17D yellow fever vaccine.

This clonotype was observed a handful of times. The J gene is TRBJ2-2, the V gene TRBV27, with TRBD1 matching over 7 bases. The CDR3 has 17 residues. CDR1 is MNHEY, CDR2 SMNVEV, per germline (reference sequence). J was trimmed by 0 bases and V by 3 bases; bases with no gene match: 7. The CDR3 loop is CASSLETGAANTGELFF. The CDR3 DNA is TGTGCCAGCAGTTTGGAAACAGGGGCCGCGAACACCGGGGAGCTGTTTTTT.

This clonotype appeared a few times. CDR3 DNA sequence: TGTGCCAGCAGTCGTATACCGGGACTAGCGTTCGATGAGCAGTTCTTC. This codes for CASSRIPGLAFDEQFF. This chain links TRBV3-1 with TRBJ2-1; 10 bases are a match to TRBD2. This CDR3 is 16 amino acids long. Trimming at V came to 6 bases and at J to 8 bases, leaving 13 bases not matched to a gene. The germline CDR1 and CDR2 sequences are LGHDT and YNNKEL (reference sequence).

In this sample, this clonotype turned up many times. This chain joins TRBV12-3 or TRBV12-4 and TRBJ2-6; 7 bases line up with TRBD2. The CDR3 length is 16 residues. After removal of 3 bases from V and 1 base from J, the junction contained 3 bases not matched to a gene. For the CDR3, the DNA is TGTGCCAGCAGTTTGAGGGGAGGGTCTGGGGCCAACGTCCTGACTTTC. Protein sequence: CASSLRGGSGANVLTF.

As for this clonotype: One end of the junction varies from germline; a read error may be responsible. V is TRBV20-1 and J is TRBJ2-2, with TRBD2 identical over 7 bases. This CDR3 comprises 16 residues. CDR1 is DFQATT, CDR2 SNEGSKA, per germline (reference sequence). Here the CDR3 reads CCARRGASGARGELFF. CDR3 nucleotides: TGCTGTGCTAGACGCGGGGCTAGCGGAGCGAGGGGGGAGCTGTTTTTT.

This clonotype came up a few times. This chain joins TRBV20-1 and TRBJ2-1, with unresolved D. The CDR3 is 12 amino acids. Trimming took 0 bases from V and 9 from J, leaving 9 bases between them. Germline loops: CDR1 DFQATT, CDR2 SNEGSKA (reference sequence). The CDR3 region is CSARDRSVEQFF. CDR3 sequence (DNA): TGCAGTGCTAGAGATCGTTCAGTTGAGCAGTTCTTC.

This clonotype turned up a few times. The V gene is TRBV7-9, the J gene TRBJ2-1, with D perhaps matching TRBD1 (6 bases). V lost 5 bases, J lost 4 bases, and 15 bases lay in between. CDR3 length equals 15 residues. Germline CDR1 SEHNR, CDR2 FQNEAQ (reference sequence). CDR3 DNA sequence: TGTGCCAGCAGCGCCCCCGGACAGTTATACAATGAGCAGTTCTTC. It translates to CASSAPGQLYNEQFF.

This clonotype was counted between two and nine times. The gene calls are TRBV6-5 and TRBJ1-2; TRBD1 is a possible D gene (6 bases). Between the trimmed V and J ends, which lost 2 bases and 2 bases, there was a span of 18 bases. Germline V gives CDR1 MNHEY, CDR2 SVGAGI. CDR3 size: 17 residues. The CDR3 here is CASSYTHPQGSNYGYTF. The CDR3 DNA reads TGTGCCAGCAGTTACACCCATCCACAGGGATCCAACTATGGCTACACCTTC.

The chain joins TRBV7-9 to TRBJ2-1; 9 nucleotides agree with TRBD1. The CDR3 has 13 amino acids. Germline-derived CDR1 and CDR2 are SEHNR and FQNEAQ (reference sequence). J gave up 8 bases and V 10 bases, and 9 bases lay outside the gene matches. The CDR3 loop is CATRTGVMDEQFF. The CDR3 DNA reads TGTGCCACAAGGACAGGGGTGATGGATGAGCAGTTCTTC.

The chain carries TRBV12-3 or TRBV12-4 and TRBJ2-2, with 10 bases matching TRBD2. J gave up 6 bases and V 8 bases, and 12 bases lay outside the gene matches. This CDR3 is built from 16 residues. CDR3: CASGTTAGGIAGELFF. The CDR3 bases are TGTGCCAGCGGTACGACAGCGGGAGGGATAGCCGGGGAGCTGTTTTTT.

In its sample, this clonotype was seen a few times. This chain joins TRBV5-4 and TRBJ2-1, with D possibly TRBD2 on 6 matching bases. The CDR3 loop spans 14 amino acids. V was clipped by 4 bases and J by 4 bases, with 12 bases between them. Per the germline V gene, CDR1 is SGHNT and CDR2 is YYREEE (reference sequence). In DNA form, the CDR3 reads TGTGCCAGCAGCGTGTTAGCGGATTACAATGAGCAGTTCTTC. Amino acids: CASSVLADYNEQFF.

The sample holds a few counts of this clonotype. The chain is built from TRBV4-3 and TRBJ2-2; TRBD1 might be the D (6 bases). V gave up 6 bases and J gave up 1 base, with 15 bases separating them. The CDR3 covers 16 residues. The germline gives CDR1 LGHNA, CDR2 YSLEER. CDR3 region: CASSPAPGVNTGELFF. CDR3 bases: TGCGCCAGCAGTCCCGCCCCAGGGGTGAACACCGGGGAGCTGTTTTTT.

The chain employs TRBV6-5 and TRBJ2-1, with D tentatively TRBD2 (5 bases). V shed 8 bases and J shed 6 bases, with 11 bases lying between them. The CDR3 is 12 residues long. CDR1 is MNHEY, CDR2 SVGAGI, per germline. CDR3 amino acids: CASRLEGNEQFF. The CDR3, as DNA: TGTGCCAGCCGACTCGAGGGCAATGAGCAGTTCTTC.

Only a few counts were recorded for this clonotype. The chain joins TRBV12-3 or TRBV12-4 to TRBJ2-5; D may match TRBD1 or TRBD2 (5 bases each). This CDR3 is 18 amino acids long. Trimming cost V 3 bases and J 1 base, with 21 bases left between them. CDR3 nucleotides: TGTGCCAGCAGTTTTACCGGGACGATACAGCCTCTCCAAGAGACCCAGTACTTC. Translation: CASSFTGTIQPLQETQYF.

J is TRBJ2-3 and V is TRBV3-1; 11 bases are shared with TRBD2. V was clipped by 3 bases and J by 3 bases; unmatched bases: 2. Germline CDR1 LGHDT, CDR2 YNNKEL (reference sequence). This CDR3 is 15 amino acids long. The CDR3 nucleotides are TGTGCCAGCAGCCACTGGACTAGCGGGACAGATACGCAGTATTTT. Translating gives CASSHWTSGTDTQYF.

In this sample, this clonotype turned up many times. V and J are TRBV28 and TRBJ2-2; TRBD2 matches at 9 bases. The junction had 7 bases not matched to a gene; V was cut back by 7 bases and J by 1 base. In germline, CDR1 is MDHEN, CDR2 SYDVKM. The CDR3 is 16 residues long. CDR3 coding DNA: TGTGCCAGCACCCTGAGTAGCGGGGGGAACACCGGGGAGCTGTTTTTT. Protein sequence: CASTLSSGGNTGELFF.

The CDR3 loop reads CASSPNQGDTQYF. In nucleotides, the CDR3 is TGTGCCAGCTCACCAAATCAGGGAGATACGCAGTATTTT. The V call is TRBV18, the J call TRBJ2-3; D may be TRBD1 (5 bases). V lost 2 bases, J lost 5 bases, and 8 bases lay in between. The CDR3 length is 13 residues. CDR1 and CDR2 from the germline V gene are KGHSH and LQKENI.